This record covers a single TCR beta chain. Its target is unknown. Repertoires were generated with immunoSEQ multiplex PCR, while TCRdb's copy carries only in-frame clones and drops some. The sample holds 220,000 or so clones, 80% to 95% seen once. The CDR3 runs 15 residues. Germline CDR1 and CDR2: SEHNR and FQNEAQ (reference sequence). V lost 4 bases and J 0 bases, leaving 10 bases between the germline ends. The sample is drawn from a study of cytomegalovirus exposure and HLA in healthy donors. Study-wide findings and caveats: Altogether, 150 to 200 TCR beta chains were recorded as cytomegalovirus-associated. The majority of TCR sequences were rare, yet some public TCRs appeared in many donors.

Sequenced sample: PBMCs. V gene TRBV7-9 combines with J gene TRBJ2-1; D not certain. This receptor was obtained from a woman younger than 35 in good health and CMV-seronegative. The CDR3, as DNA: TGTGCCAGCAGCTCCCCCTCGAGCTCCTACAATGAGCAGTTCTTC. As protein: CASSSPSSSYNEQFF.